Presented here are 22 T cell receptor beta chains from one specimen sequenced in a study of shared clonotypes between healthy human individuals. The table came from immunoSEQ multiplex PCR; TCRdb's copy has only in-frame clones and leaves some out. The data show about 2.3 million clones, just under 95% seen once. Sequenced material: naive CD4+ T cells from PBMCs. Subset specified: CD45RA+ positively selected. Receptor source: a man between 18 and 29 years old in good health. Some clones in this sample may be carry-over from other donors' samples.

The genes are TRBV28 and TRBJ1-1; D possibly corresponds to TRBD1 (6 bases). Per germline, CDR1 MDHEN and CDR2 SYDVKM. This CDR3 spans 13 amino acids. Trimming pared 6 bases from V and 10 bases from J, leaving 18 bases between. This CDR3 reads CASSPFAEGGAFF. CDR3 in DNA: TGTGCCAGCAGCCCCTTCGCAGAAGGGGGAGCTTTCTTT.

The chain has TRBV5-1 and TRBJ2-3; perhaps D is TRBD1 or TRBD2 (5 bases each). From germline, CDR1 is SGHRS and CDR2 YFSETQ. Deletions cut 2 bases from V and 3 bases from J, with 13 bases between. CDR3 length equals 15 residues. The CDR3 nucleotides are TGCGCCAGCAGCTTTGCCGGGGACGATACAGATACGCAGTATTTT. Translating it yields CASSFAGDDTDTQYF.

This chain uses TRBV10-1 with TRBJ2-3; no clear D gene. CDR3 size: 11 residues. V lost 4 bases, J lost 3 bases, and 2 bases lay in between. The germline gives CDR1 WNHNN, CDR2 SYGVQD (reference sequence). CDR3 sequence: CASSATDTQYF. The CDR3 DNA is TGCGCCAGCAGTGCAACAGATACGCAGTATTTT.

The chain carries TRBV18 and TRBJ2-7; possibly TRBD1 for D (5 bases). The CDR3 contains 15 residues. V was trimmed by 11 bases and J by 2 bases, leaving 22 bases between them. Germline CDR1 and CDR2: KGHSH and LQKENI. CDR3 region: CAPPSDKPQTYEQYF. The CDR3 DNA is TGTGCCCCCCCCTCGGACAAACCTCAGACCTACGAGCAGTACTTC.

The chain carries TRBV5-1 and TRBJ1-1; D is uncertain. The ends were cut back, 5 bases at V and 1 base at J, with 6 bases in the middle. Germline V lookup: CDR1 SGHRS, CDR2 YFSETQ. This CDR3 comprises 12 residues. Here the CDR3 reads CASREPNTEAFF. The CDR3 DNA sequence: TGCGCCAGCAGGGAGCCGAACACTGAAGCTTTCTTT.

The chain joins TRBV5-1 to TRBJ2-7; the D call may be TRBD1 or TRBD2 (5 bases each). The germline V gene encodes CDR1 SGHRS and CDR2 YFSETQ. The length of the CDR3 is 15 residues. With 0 bases removed from V and 0 bases from J, the gap between germline ends came to 10 bases. CDR3 bases: TGCGCCAGCAGCTTGGGGGACGTGAGCTCCTACGAGCAGTACTTC. Protein sequence: CASSLGDVSSYEQYF. Filled out from reference TRBV5-1 and TRBJ2-7, the complete variable domain reads KAGVTQTPRYLIKTRGQQVTLSCSPISGHRSVSWYQQTPGQGLQFLFEYFSETQRNKGNFPGRFSGRQFSNSRSEMNVSTLELGDSALYLCASSLGDVSSYEQYFGPGTRLTVT.

This clone has only one observation. The genes are TRBV27 and TRBJ1-5, with TRBD1 matching 10 bases. The CDR3 contains 16 residues. Germline V lookup: CDR1 MNHEY, CDR2 SMNVEV (reference sequence). Trimming cost V 5 bases and J 6 bases; bases outside gene matches: 10. CDR3 protein: CASSPRDRGMGQPQHF. The CDR3, as DNA: TGTGCCAGCAGTCCGCGGGACAGGGGTATGGGTCAGCCCCAGCATTTT.

The rearrangement uses TRBV15 and TRBJ2-7; D is uncertain. From germline, CDR1 is LNHNV and CDR2 YYDKDF (reference sequence). The CDR3 spans 16 residues. Trimming stripped 0 bases from V and 0 bases from J, with 12 bases between. The CDR3 spells CATSRDAQVGSYEQYF. CDR3 nucleotide sequence: TGTGCCACCAGCAGAGATGCGCAGGTGGGCTCCTACGAGCAGTACTTC.

This chain connects TRBV7-9 to TRBJ2-7; D possibly corresponds to TRBD2 (5 bases). The germline V gene encodes CDR1 SEHNR and CDR2 FQNEAQ (reference sequence). Trimming shortened V by 11 bases and J by 3 bases, and 14 bases separated the two germline ends. The CDR3 is made up of 12 amino acids. The DNA for the CDR3 is TGTGCCTCCGCCGGGAACCTCTACGAGCAGTACTTC. Encoded protein: CASAGNLYEQYF.

This clone came up once. This chain connects TRBV6-4 to TRBJ2-1; TRBD2 aligns across 10 bases. CDR3 length: 15 residues. Germline V gene lookup returns CDR1 MRHNA and CDR2 SNTAGT. With 0 bases clipped from V and 9 bases from J, the junction kept 5 bases outside the gene matches. CDR3 sequence: CASSDSGLAGAEQFF. The CDR3 DNA reads as TGTGCCAGCAGTGACTCGGGGCTAGCGGGAGCTGAGCAGTTCTTC.

The V gene is TRBV19, the J gene TRBJ2-1; 16 bases are shared with TRBD2. V shed 5 bases and J 0 bases; nucleotides not matched to a gene: 7. Germline values: CDR1 LNHDA, CDR2 SQIVND (reference sequence). The CDR3 consists of 19 residues. Here the CDR3 reads CASSFKGLAGGSSYNEQFF. CDR3 in DNA: TGTGCCAGTAGTTTCAAGGGACTAGCGGGAGGGAGCTCCTACAATGAGCAGTTCTTC.

Here the CDR3 DNA reads TGTGCCACTAAGGACAGAAGACGAGGGAGCTCCTACAATGAGCAGTTCTTC. The encoded protein is CATKDRRRGSSYNEQFF. This rearrangement joins TRBV28 to TRBJ2-1, with a possible D match to TRBD1 (6 bases). Trimming left V 10 bases short and J 0 bases short, with 22 bases between. The CDR3 length is 17 residues. Germline V lookup: CDR1 MDHEN, CDR2 SYDVKM.

This clone has just one count. This chain joins TRBV19 and TRBJ1-3; 7 positions match TRBD1. Germline V CDR1 and CDR2: LNHDA, SQIVND (reference sequence). This CDR3 is built from 15 residues. V trimming: 5 bases; J trimming: 0 bases; junction bases outside the gene matches: 4. DNA for the CDR3: TGTGCCAGTAGTTTCGACAGGGTCTCTGGAAACACCATATATTTT. It specifies CASSFDRVSGNTIYF.

The gene calls are TRBV6-1 and TRBJ2-1, with TRBD2 matching 9 bases. The V gene end was trimmed by 0 bases and the J gene end by 7 bases; junction bases not matched to a gene: 7. Germline V CDR1 and CDR2: MNHNS, SASEGT. This CDR3 has 16 residues. Here the CDR3 reads CASSEAPAGGQNEQFF. CDR3 DNA sequence: TGTGCCAGCAGTGAAGCCCCCGCGGGAGGGCAGAATGAGCAGTTCTTC.

The V call is TRBV4-1, the J call TRBJ2-5; 8 positions match TRBD1. The V and J ends lost 4 bases and 5 bases, in that order; junction bases with no gene match: 12. This CDR3 is 16 amino acids long. Germline CDR1 reads MGHRA; CDR2 reads YSYEKL. CDR3 protein: CASSPSWTGRRETQYF. The CDR3 region has the DNA TGCGCCAGCAGCCCCTCTTGGACAGGGCGTAGGGAGACCCAGTACTTC.

This chain connects TRBV5-1 to TRBJ1-1; tentatively, D is TRBD1 (5 bases). The CDR3 spans 15 residues. Trimming cost V 7 bases and J 0 bases, with 16 bases left between them. The germline V gene encodes CDR1 SGHRS and CDR2 YFSETQ. CDR3 sequence (DNA): TGCGCCAGCGCGAGGGATCAGGGCCTGAACACTGAAGCTTTCTTT. This translates into CASARDQGLNTEAFF.

The CDR3 bases are TGTGCCAGCACTCCGGGACTAGCCGCCCTCTACGAGCAGTACTTC. It yields the protein CASTPGLAALYEQYF. The gene calls are TRBV2 and TRBJ2-7; TRBD2 matches at 9 bases. The germline gives CDR1 SNHLY, CDR2 FYNNEI. J was trimmed by 3 bases and V by 7 bases; bases with no gene match: 10. This CDR3 spans 15 amino acids.

The sample holds one count of this clone. The genes are TRBV6-1 and TRBJ1-2; the D is unclear. The germline CDR1 and CDR2 sequences are MNHNS and SASEGT. Trimming left V 3 bases short and J 4 bases short, with 9 bases between. The CDR3 runs to 13 residues. Here the CDR3 DNA reads TGTGCCAGCAGTGACAGGAGTTTCTATGGCTACACCTTC. Protein sequence: CASSDRSFYGYTF.

This rearrangement joins TRBV6-5 to TRBJ2-7; D is possibly TRBD1 or TRBD2 (7 bases each). V was clipped by 4 bases and J by 4 bases, with 17 bases between them. The CDR3 totals 15 residues. In germline, CDR1 is MNHEY, CDR2 SVGAGI. Written as DNA, the CDR3 is TGTGCCAGCAGTTCCTCCGGGACAGCGGGGTACGAGCAGTACTTC. Translating gives CASSSSGTAGYEQYF.

This chain links TRBV6-1 with TRBJ2-7, with D uncertain. The CDR3 totals 14 residues. The V end lost 4 bases, the J end lost 2 bases, and 12 bases lay between the germline ends. Germline V gives CDR1 MNHNS, CDR2 SASEGT. CDR3 amino acids: CASSVSELPYEQYF. CDR3 nucleotide sequence: TGTGCCAGCAGTGTGTCGGAGCTACCCTACGAGCAGTACTTC.

This rearrangement joins TRBV5-1 to TRBJ2-1, with 9 positions matching TRBD2. The CDR3 is made up of 17 amino acids. Germline values: CDR1 SGHRS, CDR2 YFSETQ. V was pared by 4 bases and J by 3 bases, with 11 bases of the junction left unmatched. CDR3 region: CASSPGLASLNYNEQFF. The CDR3 DNA reads as TGCGCCAGCAGCCCAGGACTAGCGAGTCTAAACTACAATGAGCAGTTCTTC.

The chain has TRBV25-1 and TRBJ2-6; D not resolved. In germline, CDR1 is MGHDK, CDR2 SYGVNS. There are 13 residues in the CDR3. V lost 7 bases and J 1 base, leaving 5 bases between the germline ends. The chain's CDR3 is CASIRSGANVLTF. DNA for the CDR3: TGTGCCAGCATTCGTTCTGGGGCCAACGTCCTGACTTTC. The full variable domain, in which reference TRBV25-1 and TRBJ2-6 provide the parts outside the CDR3, is EADIYQTPRYLVIGTGKKITLECSQTMGHDKMYWYQQDPGMELHLIHYSYGVNSTEKGDLSSESTVSRIRTEHFPLTLESARPSHTSQYLCASIRSGANVLTFGAGSRLTVL.